Presented here are 9 T cell receptor beta chains from one specimen sequenced in a study of Ad26.COV2.S vaccination and SARS-CoV-2 variants. Treatment defined: over 15 received Ad26.COV2.S at low or high dose, single or two shots; five or six received placebo; per-sample allocation not given. The samples were gathered on day 63 after the first injection of vaccine or placebo. Measured with immunoSEQ multiplex PCR; TCRdb has only the in-frame clones, and not every one. The data show hundreds of thousands of clones, with roughly nine tenths seen just once and around 6.4% held by the top ten. The sample in question was peripheral blood, obtained in a trial of Ad26.COV2.S vaccine versus placebo. All receptors derive from a person between 18 and 65 years old who received the Ad26.COV2.S COVID-19 vaccine or a placebo.

This sequence joins TRBV5-8 and TRBJ1-5; 10 nucleotides match TRBD1. In germline, CDR1 is SGHTS, CDR2 YDEGEE. CDR3 size: 17 residues. V was clipped by 3 bases and J by 2 bases; unmatched bases: 8. CDR3 sequence reads: CASSWSSGTGGNQPQHF. The CDR3 DNA reads TGTGCCAGCAGCTGGAGCTCCGGGACAGGGGGCAATCAGCCCCAGCATTTT.

This rearrangement joins TRBV27 to TRBJ2-7; D may match TRBD1 or TRBD2 (6 bases each). Trimming pared 8 bases from V and 9 bases from J, leaving 23 bases between. CDR3 length equals 14 residues. CDR1 is MNHEY, CDR2 SMNVEV, per germline (reference sequence). CDR3 region: CASAPIFTGTGQYF. CDR3 nucleotide sequence: TGTGCCAGCGCCCCAATATTCACAGGGACTGGGCAGTACTTC.

The table lists this clone with many counts. The V and J genes are TRBV4-1 and TRBJ1-1; D unresolved. The CDR3 has 14 amino acids. Per germline, CDR1 MGHRA and CDR2 YSYEKL. V lost 4 bases, J lost 6 bases, and 15 bases lay in between. The CDR3 DNA sequence: TGCGCCAGCAGCCCACTTAACACCGGTCCTGAAGCTTTCTTT. Its translation: CASSPLNTGPEAFF.

The rearrangement joins TRBV9 to TRBJ1-1; D remains ambiguous. Germline values: CDR1 SGDLS, CDR2 YYNGEE. Trimming removed 1 base at V and 4 bases at J, with 11 bases between. This CDR3 is built from 14 residues. Here the CDR3 DNA reads TGTGCCAGCAGCGTATCTGCGGGAGCCACTGAAGCTTTCTTT. Its protein is CASSVSAGATEAFF.

The J gene is TRBJ1-1, the V gene TRBV6-5; D is uncertain. The CDR3 extends over 14 amino acids. Germline V CDR1 and CDR2: MNHEY, SVGAGI. V dropped 6 bases and J dropped 4 bases, with 15 bases sitting between them. This chain's CDR3 is CASRTLDGVTEAFF. The CDR3 DNA sequence: TGTGCCAGCAGGACTCTGGATGGCGTCACTGAAGCTTTCTTT.

The chain is built from TRBV6-5 and TRBJ2-5; 9 nucleotides agree with TRBD2. J was trimmed by 5 bases and V by 2 bases; bases with no gene match: 9. The V gene's germline CDR1 is MNHEY and CDR2 SVGAGI. The CDR3 runs to 16 residues. CDR3 region: CASSYRVSGSGETQYF. CDR3 bases: TGTGCCAGCAGTTACCGGGTTAGCGGGAGTGGGGAGACCCAGTACTTC.

The chain couples TRBV11-3 to TRBJ2-6; D possibly corresponds to TRBD2 (6 bases). In germline, CDR1 is SGHNT, CDR2 YENEEA. V shed 6 bases and J shed 4 bases, with 13 bases lying between them. The CDR3 contains 15 residues. DNA of the CDR3: TGTGCCAGCAGACGGGGGAACTCAGGGGCCAACGTCCTGACTTTC. It translates to CASRRGNSGANVLTF. Full variable domain (rest looked up from reference TRBV11-3 and TRBJ2-6): EAGVVQSPRYKIIEKKQPVAFWCNPISGHNTLYWYLQNLGQGPELLIRYENEEAVDDSQLPKDRFSAERLKGVDSTLKIQPAELGDSAVYLCASRRGNSGANVLTFGAGSRLTVL.

V usage is TRBV5-8 and J usage is TRBJ1-1, with D hard to call. The CDR3 consists of 13 residues. Germline CDR1 reads SGHTS; CDR2 reads YDEGEE. Between the trimmed V and J ends, which lost 2 bases and 5 bases, there was a span of 10 bases. CDR3 in DNA: TGTGCCAGCAGCTTCTCAGGCGGGACTGAAGCTTTCTTT. Translating it yields CASSFSGGTEAFF.

The chain couples TRBV6-1 to TRBJ1-2; tentatively, D is TRBD1 (5 bases). Trimming took off 4 bases at V and 8 bases at J, with 23 bases between the two ends. The CDR3 has 16 amino acids. The V gene's germline CDR1 is MNHNS and CDR2 SASEGT. CDR3 in amino acids: CASSVGSVRVPMGYTF. The CDR3 nucleotides read TGTGCCAGCAGTGTGGGGAGTGTCAGGGTGCCGATGGGCTACACCTTC.